This T cell receptor beta chain stems from a study of control samples from healthy donors and cancer patients. Only in-frame clones appear in the TCRdb table, and some are missing; sequencing was by immunoSEQ multiplex PCR. This sample has fewer than 90,000 clones, with more than 70% found just once. Trimming stripped 0 bases from V and 7 bases from J, with 13 bases between. This CDR3 contains 15 residues. Germline V CDR1 and CDR2: MGHRA, YSYEKL. The sample comprised blood. The receptor's source is a woman between 50 and 59 years old in good health. V gene TRBV4-1 combines with J gene TRBJ1-5; D remains ambiguous. The CDR3 loop is CASSQEPVYPQPQHF. The CDR3 DNA reads TGCGCCAGCAGCCAAGAACCCGTTTACCCCCAGCCCCAGCATTTT.